This T cell receptor (beta chain) emerged from a study of CD8+ T cells in alopecia areata. Extracted from the samples, RNA was reverse transcribed into cDNA to serve as the sequencing template. Some clones are missing from TCRdb's copy, which holds only in-frame ones; the method was immunoSEQ multiplex PCR. Of approximately 180,000 clones in the sample, 60% are singletons; the top ten hold over 1%. This CDR3 comprises 14 residues. Trimming removed 7 bases at V and 4 bases at J, with 16 bases between. Germline values: CDR1 SNHLY, CDR2 FYNNEI. Treatment denoted: oral pan-JAK inhibitor, 5-10 mg twice daily. Findings of the study overall: Scalp samples also contribute reads from the resident alphabeta T cells found in normal skin. Patients displayed less clarity in TCR sharing than mice, a finding possibly related to HLA.

Worth noting for this clone: Its antigen is currently unknown.

The chain carries TRBV2 and TRBJ1-1; maybe TRBD1 (6 bases). The source material was CD4+ T cells sorted from blood, sampled at week 24, from a patient treated with tofacitinib. This receptor was identified in a human donor with alopecia areata. In DNA form, the CDR3 reads TGTGCCAGCAACCTACAGGGAAGGGGCACTGAAGCTTTCTTT. Residues: CASNLQGRGTEAFF.